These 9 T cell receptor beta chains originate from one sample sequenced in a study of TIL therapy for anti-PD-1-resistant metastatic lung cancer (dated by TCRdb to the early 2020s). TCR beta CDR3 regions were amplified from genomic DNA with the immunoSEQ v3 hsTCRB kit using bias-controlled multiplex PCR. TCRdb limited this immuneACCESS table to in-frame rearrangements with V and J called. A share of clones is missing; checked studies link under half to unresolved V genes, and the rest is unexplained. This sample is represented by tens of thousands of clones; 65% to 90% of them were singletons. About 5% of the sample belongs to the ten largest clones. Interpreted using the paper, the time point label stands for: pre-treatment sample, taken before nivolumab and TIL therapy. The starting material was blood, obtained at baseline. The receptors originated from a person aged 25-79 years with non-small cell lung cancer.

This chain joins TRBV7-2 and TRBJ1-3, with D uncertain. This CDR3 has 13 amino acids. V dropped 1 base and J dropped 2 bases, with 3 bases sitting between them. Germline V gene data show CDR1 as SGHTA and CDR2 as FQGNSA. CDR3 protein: CASSLGAGNTIYF. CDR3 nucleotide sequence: TGTGCCAGCAGCTTAGGTGCTGGAAACACCATATATTTT.

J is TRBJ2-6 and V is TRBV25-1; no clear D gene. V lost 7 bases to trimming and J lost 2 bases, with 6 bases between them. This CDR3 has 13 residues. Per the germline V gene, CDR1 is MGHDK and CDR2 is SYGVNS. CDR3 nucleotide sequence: TGTGCCAGCACAGCAGCTGGGGCCAACGTCCTGACTTTC. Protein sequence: CASTAAGANVLTF.

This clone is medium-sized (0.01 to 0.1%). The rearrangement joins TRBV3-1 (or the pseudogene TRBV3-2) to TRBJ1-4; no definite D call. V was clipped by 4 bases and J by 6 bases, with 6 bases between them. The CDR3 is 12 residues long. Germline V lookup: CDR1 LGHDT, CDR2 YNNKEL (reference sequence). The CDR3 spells CASSPQDEKLFF. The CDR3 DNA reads TGTGCCAGCAGCCCGCAAGATGAAAAACTGTTTTTT.

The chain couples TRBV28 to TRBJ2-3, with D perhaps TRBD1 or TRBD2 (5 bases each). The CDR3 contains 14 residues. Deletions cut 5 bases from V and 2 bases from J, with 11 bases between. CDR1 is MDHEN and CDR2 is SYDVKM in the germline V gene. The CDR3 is CASSVRGPTDTQYF. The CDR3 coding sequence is TGTGCCAGCAGTGTGAGGGGTCCCACAGATACGCAGTATTTT.

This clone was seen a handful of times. The CDR3 nucleotides read TGTGCCAGCAGTTTTCCGACAGGGTGGAATCAGCCCCAGCATTTT. Its translation: CASSFPTGWNQPQHF. The rearrangement uses TRBV6-2 or TRBV6-3 and TRBJ1-5, with 7 bases fitting TRBD1. This CDR3 has 15 amino acids. J was trimmed by 4 bases and V by 4 bases; bases with no gene match: 7. Germline-derived CDR1 and CDR2 are MNHEY and SVGEGT.

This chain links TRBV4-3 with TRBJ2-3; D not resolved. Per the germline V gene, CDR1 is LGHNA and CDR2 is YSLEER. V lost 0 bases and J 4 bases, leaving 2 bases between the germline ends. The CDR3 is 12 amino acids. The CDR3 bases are TGCGCCAGCAGCCAAGAGCCAGATACGCAGTATTTT. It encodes CASSQEPDTQYF.

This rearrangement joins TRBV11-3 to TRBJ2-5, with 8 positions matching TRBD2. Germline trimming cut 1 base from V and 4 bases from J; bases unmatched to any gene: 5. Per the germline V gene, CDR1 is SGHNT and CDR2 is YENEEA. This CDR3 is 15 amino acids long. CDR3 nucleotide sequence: TGTGCCAGCAGCTTAGGGACTAGCTGGGGAGAGACCCAGTACTTC. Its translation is CASSLGTSWGETQYF.

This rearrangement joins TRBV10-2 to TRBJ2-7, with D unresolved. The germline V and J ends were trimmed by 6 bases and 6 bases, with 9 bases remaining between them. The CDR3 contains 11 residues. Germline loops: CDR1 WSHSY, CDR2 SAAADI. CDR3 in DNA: TGCGCCAGCAGGGCTAGTGGCGAGCAGTACTTC. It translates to CASRASGEQYF.

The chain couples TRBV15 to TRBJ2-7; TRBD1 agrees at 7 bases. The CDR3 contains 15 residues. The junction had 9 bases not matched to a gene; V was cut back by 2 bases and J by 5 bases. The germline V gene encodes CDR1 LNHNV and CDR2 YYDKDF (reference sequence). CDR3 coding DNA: TGTGCCACCAGCAGATATAGGACAGGCCAGGACGAGCAGTACTTC. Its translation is CATSRYRTGQDEQYF.